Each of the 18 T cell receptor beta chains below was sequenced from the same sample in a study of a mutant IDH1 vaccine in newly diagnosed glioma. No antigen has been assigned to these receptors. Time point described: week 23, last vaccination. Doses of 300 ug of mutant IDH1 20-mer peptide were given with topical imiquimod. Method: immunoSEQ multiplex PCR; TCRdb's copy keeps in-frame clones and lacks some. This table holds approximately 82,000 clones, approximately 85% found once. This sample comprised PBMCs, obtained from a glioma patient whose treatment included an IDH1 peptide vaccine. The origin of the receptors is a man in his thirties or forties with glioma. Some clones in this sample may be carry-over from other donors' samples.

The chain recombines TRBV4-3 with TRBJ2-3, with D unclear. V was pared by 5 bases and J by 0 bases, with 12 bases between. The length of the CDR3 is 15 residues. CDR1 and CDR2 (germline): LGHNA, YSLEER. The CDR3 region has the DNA TGCGCCAGCAGCTTGGGCACCTTAAGCACAGATACGCAGTATTTT. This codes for CASSLGTLSTDTQYF.

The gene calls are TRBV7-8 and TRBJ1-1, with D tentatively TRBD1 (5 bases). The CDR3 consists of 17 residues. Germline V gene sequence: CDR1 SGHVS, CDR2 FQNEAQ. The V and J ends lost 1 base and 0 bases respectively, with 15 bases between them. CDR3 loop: CASSLDLSGTVNTEAFF. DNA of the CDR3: TGTGCCAGCAGCTTAGATCTTTCCGGGACGGTGAACACTGAAGCTTTCTTT.

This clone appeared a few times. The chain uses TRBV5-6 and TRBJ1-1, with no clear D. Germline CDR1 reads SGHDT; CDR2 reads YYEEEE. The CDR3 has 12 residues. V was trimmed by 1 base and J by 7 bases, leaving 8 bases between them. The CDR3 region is CASSLSGVEAFF. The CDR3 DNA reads TGTGCCAGCAGCTTGTCAGGAGTTGAAGCTTTCTTT. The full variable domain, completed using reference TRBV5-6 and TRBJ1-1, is DAGVTQSPTHLIKTRGQQVTLRCSPKSGHDTVSWYQQALGQGPQFIFQYYEEEERQRGNFPDRFSGHQFPNYSSELNVNALLLGDSALYLCASSLSGVEAFFGQGTRLTVV.

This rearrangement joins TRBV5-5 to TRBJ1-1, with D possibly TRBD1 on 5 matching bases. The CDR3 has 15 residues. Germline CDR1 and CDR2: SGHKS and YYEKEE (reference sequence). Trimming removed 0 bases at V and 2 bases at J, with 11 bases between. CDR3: CASSLVGGVNTEAFF. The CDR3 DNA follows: TGTGCCAGCAGCTTGGTAGGAGGGGTCAACACTGAAGCTTTCTTT.

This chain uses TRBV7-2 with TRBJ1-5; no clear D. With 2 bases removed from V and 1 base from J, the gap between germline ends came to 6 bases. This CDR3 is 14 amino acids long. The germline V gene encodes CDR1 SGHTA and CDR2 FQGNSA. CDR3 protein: CASSLPGSNQPQHF. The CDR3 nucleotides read TGTGCCAGCAGCTTACCGGGGAGCAATCAGCCCCAGCATTTT.

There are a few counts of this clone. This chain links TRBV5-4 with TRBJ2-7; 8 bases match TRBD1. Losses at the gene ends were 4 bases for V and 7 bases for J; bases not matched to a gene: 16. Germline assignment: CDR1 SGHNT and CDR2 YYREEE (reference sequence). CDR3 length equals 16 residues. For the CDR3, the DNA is TGTGCCAGCAGCCAAGGACAGGGTGGTGTTCTGGGGGAGCAGTACTTC. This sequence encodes CASSQGQGGVLGEQYF.

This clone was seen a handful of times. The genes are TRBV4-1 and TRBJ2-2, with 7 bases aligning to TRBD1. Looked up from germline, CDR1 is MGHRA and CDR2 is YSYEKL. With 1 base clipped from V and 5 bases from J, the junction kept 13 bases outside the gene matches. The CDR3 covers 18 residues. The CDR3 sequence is CASSQVPLITGETGELFF. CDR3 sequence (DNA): TGCGCCAGCAGCCAAGTTCCACTTATAACAGGGGAAACCGGGGAGCTGTTTTTT.

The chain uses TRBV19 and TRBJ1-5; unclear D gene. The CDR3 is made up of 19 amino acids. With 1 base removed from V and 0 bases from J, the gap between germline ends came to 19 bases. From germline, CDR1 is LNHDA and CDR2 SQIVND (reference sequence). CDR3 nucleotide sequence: TGTGCCAGTAGTATAGTGATTGGCGGAACAGTCGATAGCAATCAGCCCCAGCATTTT. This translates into CASSIVIGGTVDSNQPQHF.

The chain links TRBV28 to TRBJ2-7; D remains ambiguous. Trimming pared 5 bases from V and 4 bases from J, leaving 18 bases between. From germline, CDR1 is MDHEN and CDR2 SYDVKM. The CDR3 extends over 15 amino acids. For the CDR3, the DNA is TGTGCCAGCAGTGAATTTGGCGGCTCTCATTACGAGCAGTACTTC. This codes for CASSEFGGSHYEQYF.

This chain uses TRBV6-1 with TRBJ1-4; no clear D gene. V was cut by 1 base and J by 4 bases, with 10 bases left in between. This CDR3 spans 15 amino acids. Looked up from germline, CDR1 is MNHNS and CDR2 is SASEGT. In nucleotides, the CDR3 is TGTGCCAGCAGTGAAGATCGGCAATTTAATGAAAAACTGTTTTTT. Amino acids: CASSEDRQFNEKLFF.

CDR3 nucleotides: TGTGCCAGCAGCTTGGCCGTAGCGGGGGGCACCCAGACCCAGTACTTC. It specifies CASSLAVAGGTQTQYF. V and J are TRBV5-6 and TRBJ2-5, with 10 positions matching TRBD2. The CDR3 contains 16 residues. V lost 0 bases to trimming and J lost 6 bases; unmatched junction nucleotides: 8. The germline CDR1 and CDR2 sequences are SGHDT and YYEEEE.

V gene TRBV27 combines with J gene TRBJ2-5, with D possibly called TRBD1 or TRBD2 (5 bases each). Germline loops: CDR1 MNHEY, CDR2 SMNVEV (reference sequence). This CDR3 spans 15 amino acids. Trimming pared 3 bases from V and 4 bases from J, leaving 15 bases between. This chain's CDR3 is CASSFRDHVVETQYF. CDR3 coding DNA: TGTGCCAGCAGTTTTAGGGACCACGTAGTAGAGACCCAGTACTTC.

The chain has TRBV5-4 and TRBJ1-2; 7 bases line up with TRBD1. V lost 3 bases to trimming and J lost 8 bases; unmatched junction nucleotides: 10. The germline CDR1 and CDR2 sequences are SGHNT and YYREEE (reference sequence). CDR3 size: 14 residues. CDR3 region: CASSSTGAARGYTF. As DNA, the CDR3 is TGTGCCAGCAGCTCCACAGGGGCCGCTCGAGGCTACACCTTC.

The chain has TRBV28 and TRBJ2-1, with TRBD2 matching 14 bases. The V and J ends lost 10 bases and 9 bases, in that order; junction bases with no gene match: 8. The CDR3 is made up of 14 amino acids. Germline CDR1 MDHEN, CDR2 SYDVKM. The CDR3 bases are TGTGCCACCTGGAGGGGACTAGCGGGAGCTGAGCAGTTCTTC. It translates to CATWRGLAGAEQFF.

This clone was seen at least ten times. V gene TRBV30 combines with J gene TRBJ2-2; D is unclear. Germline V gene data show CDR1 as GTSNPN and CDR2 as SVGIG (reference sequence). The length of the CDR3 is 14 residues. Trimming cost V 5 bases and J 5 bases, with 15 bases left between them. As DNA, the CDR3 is TGTGCCTGGGCTGGTTTGCGGCGAACCGGGGAGCTGTTTTTT. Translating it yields CAWAGLRRTGELFF.

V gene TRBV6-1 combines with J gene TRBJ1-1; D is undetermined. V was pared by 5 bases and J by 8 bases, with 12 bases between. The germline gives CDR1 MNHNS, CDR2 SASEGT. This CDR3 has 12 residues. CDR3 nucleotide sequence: TGTGCCAGCAGTCCTGAGTTGTTGGAAGCTTTCTTT. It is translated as CASSPELLEAFF.

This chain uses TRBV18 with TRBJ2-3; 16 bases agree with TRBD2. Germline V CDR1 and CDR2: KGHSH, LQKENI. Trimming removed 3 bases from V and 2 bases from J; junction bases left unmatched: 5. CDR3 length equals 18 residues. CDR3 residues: CASSPLGLAGGTTDTQYF. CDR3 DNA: TGTGCCAGCTCACCCCTGGGACTAGCGGGAGGGACCACAGATACGCAGTATTTT.

CDR3 loop: CASRAEGTEAFF. The CDR3 nucleotides read TGTGCCAGTAGAGCCGAGGGGACTGAAGCTTTCTTT. V gene TRBV19 combines with J gene TRBJ1-1, with D possibly being TRBD1 (5 bases). Germline V gene lookup returns CDR1 LNHDA and CDR2 SQIVND (reference sequence). The germline V and J ends were trimmed by 6 bases and 5 bases, with 10 bases remaining between them. The CDR3 runs 12 residues.